This TCR beta chain was sequenced in a study of T cell responses to AZD1222 COVID-19 vaccine. Study-wide points: Most donors were white British and more were female, and clonal diversity was possibly underestimated.

The method was immunoSEQ multiplex PCR; TCRdb's version includes in-frame clones alone and lacks a portion of them. The data show around 110,000 clones, with 92% seen just once and over 1.5% held by the top ten. To note about this clone: Its antigen is undetermined.

Germline CDR1 reads SQVTM; CDR2 reads ANQGSEA. J lost 6 bases, V lost 6 bases, and 7 bases had no gene match. The length of the CDR3 is 12 residues. The chain employs TRBV29-1 and TRBJ1-2, with 7 bases lining up with TRBD1. The source of this sequence is an adult in good health. The starting material was peripheral blood, obtained on day 0 of AZD1222 vaccination. Here the CDR3 reads CSVVTGKDGYTF. The CDR3 DNA reads as TGCAGCGTGGTGACAGGGAAGGATGGCTACACCTTC.